The rows below give T cell receptor beta chains drawn from one sample of a study of blood T cells in healthy people across ages. TCRdb itself ran the 5' RACE reads through MiXCR, one entry per CDR3 protein. The data hold some 1,000,000 distinct CDR3 sequences, with approximately 26% observed a single time. These same records also appear under a second study, on T cells of mothers and their children.

Material for sequencing was blood. The receptors come from a girl aged 2-10 years in good health. The CDR3 runs from the conserved cysteine through the conserved F or W. The D gene is left open where the match is weak. Clone size is shown for a subset of rows, as once, few, many or a class of expanded clone.

j_gene: TRBJ1-5; abundance: .; v_gene: TRBV12-3/TRBV12-4; d_gene: .; CDR3aa: CASSLEGGFQPQHF; CDR3nt: TGTGCCAGCAGTTTGGAGGGGGGCTTCCAGCCCCAGCATTTT
j_gene: TRBJ2-3; abundance: .; v_gene: TRBV7-2; d_gene: .; CDR3aa: CASSSPTRTPRDTQYF; CDR3nt: TGTGCCAGCAGCTCCCCGACTAGGACTCCGAGAGATACGCAGTATTTT
j_gene: TRBJ1-2; abundance: few; v_gene: TRBV7-9; d_gene: TRBD1; CDR3aa: CASSLALGTGGSVYGYTF; CDR3nt: TGTGCCAGCAGCTTAGCTCTAGGGACAGGGGGCTCAGTATACGGCTACACCTTC
j_gene: TRBJ1-5; abundance: .; v_gene: TRBV3-1; d_gene: TRBD1; CDR3aa: CASSQDVTGGQPQHF; CDR3nt: TGTGCCAGCAGCCAAGACGTTACAGGGGGTCAGCCCCAGCATTTT
j_gene: TRBJ1-2; abundance: .; v_gene: TRBV21-1; d_gene: .; CDR3aa: CASSKETVSKLCGYTF; CDR3nt: TGTGCCAGCAGCAAAGAGACAGTCTCAAAACTATGTGGCTACACCTTC
j_gene: TRBJ2-2; abundance: few; v_gene: TRBV7-3; d_gene: TRBD2; CDR3aa: CASKELAGSGELFF; CDR3nt: TGTGCCAGCAAAGAACTAGCGGGTTCCGGGGAGCTGTTTTTT
j_gene: TRBJ2-3; abundance: .; v_gene: TRBV13; d_gene: .; CDR3aa: CASSLRTDPTDTHYF; CDR3nt: TGTGCCAGCAGCCTCCGGACAGACCCCACAGATACGCATTATTTT
j_gene: TRBJ2-1; abundance: .; v_gene: TRBV28; d_gene: .; CDR3aa: CASSLGVRGDWSF; CDR3nt: TGTGCCAGCAGTTTGGGGGTTAGGGGGGATTGGTCCTTC
j_gene: TRBJ2-7; abundance: .; v_gene: TRBV4-1; d_gene: TRBD2; CDR3aa: CASSHPPDPLGDRTSEQYF; CDR3nt: TGCGCCAGCAGCCACCCCCCGGACCCCCTAGGGGATCGGACTAGCGAGCAGTACTTC
j_gene: TRBJ2-7; abundance: few; v_gene: TRBV20-1; d_gene: .; CDR3aa: CSARSHGGESFYEQYF; CDR3nt: TGCAGTGCTAGGAGCCACGGGGGCGAGTCGTTCTACGAGCAGTACTTC
j_gene: TRBJ2-1; abundance: .; v_gene: TRBV20-1; d_gene: .; CDR3aa: CSATGSSYNEQFF; CDR3nt: TGCAGTGCTACAGGAAGCTCCTACAATGAGCAGTTCTTC
j_gene: TRBJ1-2; abundance: few; v_gene: TRBV6-5; d_gene: TRBD1; CDR3aa: CASSYSTGTGYNYGYTF; CDR3nt: TGTGCCAGCAGTTACTCAACCGGGACAGGGTATAACTATGGCTACACCTTC
j_gene: TRBJ2-1; abundance: few; v_gene: TRBV9; d_gene: .; CDR3aa: CASSVGRGNEQFF; CDR3nt: TGTGCCAGCAGCGTAGGCAGGGGAAATGAGCAGTTCTTC
j_gene: TRBJ2-7; abundance: .; v_gene: TRBV6-2/TRBV6-3; d_gene: .; CDR3aa: CASSSLPPGKTDEQYF; CDR3nt: TGTGCCAGCAGTTCCTTGCCGCCCGGGAAAACCGACGAGCAGTACTTC
j_gene: TRBJ2-1; abundance: .; v_gene: TRBV20-1; d_gene: .; CDR3aa: CSAKDREGLNEQFF; CDR3nt: TGCAGTGCTAAGGACAGAGAGGGTTTAAATGAGCAGTTCTTC
j_gene: TRBJ1-1; abundance: few; v_gene: TRBV29-1; d_gene: .; CDR3aa: CSAPGGQTGAEAFF; CDR3nt: TGCAGCGCCCCCGGGGGCCAGACAGGCGCTGAAGCTTTCTTT
j_gene: TRBJ2-7; abundance: few; v_gene: TRBV6-5; d_gene: TRBD1; CDR3aa: CASRRDRGREQYF; CDR3nt: TGTGCCAGCAGGAGGGACAGGGGGCGAGAGCAGTACTTC
j_gene: TRBJ1-2; abundance: .; v_gene: TRBV4-3; d_gene: .; CDR3aa: CASSQDRGATGYTF; CDR3nt: TGCGCCAGCAGCCAAGATAGGGGGGCGACTGGCTACACCTTC
j_gene: TRBJ1-5; abundance: .; v_gene: TRBV7-9; d_gene: .; CDR3aa: CASSEDMQPQHF; CDR3nt: TGTGCCAGCAGCGAGGACATGCAGCCCCAGCATTTT
j_gene: TRBJ2-7; abundance: few; v_gene: TRBV29-1; d_gene: .; CDR3aa: CSYVREGEQYF; CDR3nt: TGCAGCTACGTCAGGGAAGGCGAGCAGTACTTC
j_gene: TRBJ2-7; abundance: .; v_gene: TRBV29-1; d_gene: .; CDR3aa: CSVEVSGDGEQYF; CDR3nt: TGCAGCGTTGAAGTGTCGGGGGATGGCGAGCAGTACTTC
j_gene: TRBJ1-5; abundance: .; v_gene: TRBV6-2/TRBV6-3; d_gene: .; CDR3aa: CASSYTPAGNQPQHF; CDR3nt: TGTGCCAGCAGTTACACACCAGCAGGCAATCAGCCCCAGCATTTT